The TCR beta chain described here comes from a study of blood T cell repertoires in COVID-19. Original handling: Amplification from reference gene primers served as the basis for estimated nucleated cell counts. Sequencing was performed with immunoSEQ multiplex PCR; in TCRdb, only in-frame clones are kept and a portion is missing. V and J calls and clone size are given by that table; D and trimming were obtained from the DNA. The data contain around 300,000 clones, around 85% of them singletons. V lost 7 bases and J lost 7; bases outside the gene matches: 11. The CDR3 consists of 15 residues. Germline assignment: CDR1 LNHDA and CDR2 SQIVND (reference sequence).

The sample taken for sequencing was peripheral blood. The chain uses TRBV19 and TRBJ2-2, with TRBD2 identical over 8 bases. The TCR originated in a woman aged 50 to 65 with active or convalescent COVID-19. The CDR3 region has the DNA TGTGCCAGTACCTTCCAGGGACTAGGGGTCGGGGAGCTGTTTTTT. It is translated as CASTFQGLGVGELFF. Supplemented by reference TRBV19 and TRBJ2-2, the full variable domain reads DGGITQSPKYLFRKEGQNVTLSCEQNLNHDAMYWYRQDPGQGLRLIYYSQIVNDFQKGDIAEGYSVSREKKESFPLTVTSAQKNPTAFYLCASTFQGLGVGELFFGEGSRLTVL.